This is a list of T cell receptor beta chains from one sample in a study of T cell responses to AZD1222 COVID-19 vaccine. Here immunoSEQ multiplex PCR was the method, and the copy in TCRdb shows in-frame clones only, minus some. The sample comprises roughly 150,000 clones, over 90% of which are singletons, and about 1.6% rests with the top ten. The sequencing used peripheral blood, collected 28 days after the second AZD1222 dose. The source of these receptors is an adult who received the AZD1222 COVID-19 vaccine. Both conserved end residues are part of each CDR3. The D gene is left open where the match is weak. Size is omitted from some rows. Given values are once, few, many or a class for expanded clones.

D | J | size | V | CDR3 | DNA
- | TRBJ1-6 | - | TRBV4-1 | CASSQEGGWNSPLHF | TGCGCCAGCAGCCAAGAGGGGGGCTGGAATTCACCCCTCCACTTT
TRBD1 | TRBJ1-2 | - | TRBV7-2 | CASSVQGGDGYTF | TGTGCCAGCAGCGTACAGGGGGGGGATGGCTACACCTTC
TRBD2 | TRBJ2-1 | - | TRBV12-3/TRBV12-4 | CASSSGTTNQFF | TGTGCCAGCTCATCCGGGACTACGAATCAGTTCTTC
TRBD2 | TRBJ2-7 | - | TRBV3-1/TRBV3-2 | CASSPRKASGSSEQYF | TGTGCCAGCAGCCCCCGGAAGGCTAGCGGGAGCTCCGAGCAGTACTTC
- | TRBJ1-5 | - | TRBV19 | CASRDGGGKRHQPQHF | TGTGCCAGTAGGGACGGGGGGGGCAAGCGACATCAGCCCCAGCATTTT
- | TRBJ1-5 | - | TRBV4-1 | CASSRQSNQPQHF | TGCGCCAGCAGCCGACAGAGTAATCAGCCCCAGCATTTT
- | TRBJ2-7 | - | TRBV7-9 | CASSQRAASSYEQYF | TGTGCCAGCAGCCAGCGGGCCGCCAGCTCCTACGAGCAGTACTTC
TRBD1 | TRBJ1-2 | - | TRBV5-6 | CASSLAGQGVSVYYGYTF | TGTGCCAGCAGCTTGGCCGGCCAGGGGGTCTCAGTATACTATGGCTACACCTTC
- | TRBJ1-2 | - | TRBV30 | CAWSVRADYGYTF | TGTGCCTGGAGTGTACGAGCCGACTATGGCTACACCTTC
TRBD1 | TRBJ1-2 | - | TRBV14 | CASSFSPWTGKPGYTF | TGTGCCAGCAGCTTTTCCCCTTGGACAGGGAAGCCTGGCTACACCTTC
TRBD2 | TRBJ2-1 | once | TRBV4-1 | CASSLLAGEQFF | TGCGCCAGCAGCCTACTAGCGGGTGAGCAGTTCTTC
- | TRBJ1-2 | - | TRBV5-1 | CASSPDSYGYTF | TGCGCCAGCAGCCCGGACAGTTATGGCTACACCTTC
- | TRBJ2-3 | - | TRBV9 | CASSVEQNTDTQYF | TGTGCCAGCAGCGTAGAACAGAACACAGATACGCAGTATTTT
- | TRBJ1-1 | once | TRBV5-1 | CASSLVIGTEAFF | TGCGCCAGCAGCTTGGTAATTGGCACTGAAGCTTTCTTT
TRBD1 | TRBJ1-1 | - | TRBV7-8 | CASSLGDRANTEAFF | TGTGCCAGCAGCCTCGGGGACAGGGCGAACACTGAAGCTTTCTTT
- | TRBJ2-3 | - | TRBV19 | CASSMHLADTQYF | TGTGCCAGTAGTATGCACCTCGCAGATACGCAGTATTTT
TRBD1 | TRBJ1-2 | - | TRBV24-1 | CATSDSTGYYGYTF | TGTGCCACCAGTGATTCGACAGGGTACTATGGCTACACCTTC
TRBD1 | TRBJ2-7 | once | TRBV18 | CASSPRRTGGSSEQYF | TGTGCCAGCTCTCCAAGACGGACAGGGGGCTCTAGCGAGCAGTACTTC
- | TRBJ1-2 | - | TRBV18 | CASSSPTVASYGYTF | TGTGCCAGCTCATCCCCGACAGTGGCCTCCTATGGCTACACCTTC
- | TRBJ1-1 | - | TRBV28 | CASSPGGRNTEAFF | TGTGCCAGCAGCCCTGGGGGGCGGAACACTGAAGCTTTCTTT
- | TRBJ1-6 | - | TRBV7-2 | CASSLYRLSSYNSPLHF | TGTGCCAGCAGCTTATACAGGCTAAGCTCCTATAATTCACCCCTCCACTTT
- | TRBJ1-5 | once | TRBV5-1 | CASSLVGDSNQPQHF | TGCGCCAGCAGCTTGGTTGGGGATAGCAATCAGCCCCAGCATTTT
TRBD1 | TRBJ1-5 | - | TRBV2 | CASSDLGQPYQPQHF | TGTGCCAGCAGTGACTTGGGACAGCCCTATCAGCCCCAGCATTTT
TRBD1 | TRBJ2-3 | - | TRBV7-2 | CASSLVGQAQSTQYF | TGTGCCAGCAGCTTAGTAGGACAGGCACAGAGTACGCAGTATTTT
TRBD1 | TRBJ1-6 | - | TRBV2 | CASSDGGGFNSPLHF | TGTGCCAGCAGTGATGGAGGGGGCTTTAATTCACCCCTCCACTTT
TRBD1 | TRBJ2-2 | - | TRBV14 | CASSRTGQANTGELFF | TGTGCCAGCAGCCGGACGGGACAGGCGAACACCGGGGAGCTGTTTTTT
TRBD2 | TRBJ2-1 | - | TRBV14 | CASSPGLAGGPSYNEQFF | TGTGCCAGCAGCCCGGGACTAGCGGGGGGCCCCTCCTACAATGAGCAGTTCTTC
TRBD2 | TRBJ2-1 | - | TRBV5-1 | CASSLGASGRHNEQFF | TGCGCCAGCAGCTTGGGGGCTAGCGGCCGACACAATGAGCAGTTCTTC
- | TRBJ2-5 | few | TRBV30 | CAWGPGRSNQETQYF | TGTGCCTGGGGGCCGGGGAGATCGAACCAAGAGACCCAGTACTTC
- | TRBJ2-7 | once | TRBV6-5 | CASSYNPGNYEQYF | TGTGCCAGCAGTTATAACCCGGGTAACTACGAGCAGTACTTC
- | TRBJ1-2 | once | TRBV7-9 | CASSLARDDGYTF | TGTGCCAGCAGCTTAGCACGGGACGATGGCTACACCTTC
- | TRBJ2-3 | - | TRBV5-4 | CASSPLIPDTQYF | TGTGCCAGCAGCCCGCTTATACCAGATACGCAGTATTTT
- | TRBJ1-6 | - | TRBV2 | CASIGDYNSPLHF | TGTGCCAGCATAGGCGACTATAATTCACCCCTCCACTTT
- | TRBJ2-7 | - | TRBV5-1 | CASSFGTGGSYEQYF | TGCGCCAGCAGCTTTGGGACCGGTGGCTCCTACGAGCAGTACTTC
- | TRBJ1-6 | once | TRBV5-1 | CASTLGGQENSPLHF | TGCGCCAGCACCCTGGGAGGGCAGGAGAATTCACCCCTCCACTTT
- | TRBJ2-1 | few | TRBV5-1 | CASSSEAGNHNEQFF | TGCGCCAGCAGCTCGGAGGCTGGAAATCACAATGAGCAGTTCTTC
- | TRBJ1-1 | - | TRBV5-1 | CASSVTSQANTEAFF | TGCGCCAGCAGCGTCACCTCCCAGGCGAACACTGAAGCTTTCTTT
- | TRBJ1-1 | - | TRBV19 | CASRRWDMNTEAFF | TGTGCCAGTAGGAGGTGGGACATGAACACTGAAGCTTTCTTT
- | TRBJ2-6 | - | TRBV9 | CASSVRARVNSGANVLTF | TGTGCCAGCAGCGTCAGAGCCAGGGTTAACTCTGGGGCCAACGTCCTGACTTTC
- | TRBJ2-2 | - | TRBV20-1 | CSAGSALEMVF | TGCAGTGCTGGGAGCGCCTTGGAAATGGTTTTT
- | TRBJ2-7 | - | TRBV2 | CASSETLAAYEQYF | TGTGCCAGCAGTGAAACACTAGCAGCCTACGAGCAGTACTTC
- | TRBJ2-2 | - | TRBV12-3/TRBV12-4 | CASRATDIGELFF | TGTGCCAGCAGAGCCACGGATATCGGGGAGCTGTTTTTT
TRBD2 | TRBJ2-7 | - | TRBV6-5 | CASRLGLADTYEQYF | TGTGCCAGCAGACTTGGACTAGCGGATACCTACGAGCAGTACTTC
TRBD2 | TRBJ2-2 | - | TRBV7-8 | CASSFRPGGPGGTGELFF | TGTGCCAGCAGCTTTCGCCCGGGGGGGCCGGGCGGCACCGGGGAGCTGTTTTTT
TRBD2 | TRBJ2-7 | - | TRBV19 | CASSSEGGYEQYF | TGTGCCAGTAGTTCAGAGGGAGGGTACGAGCAGTACTTC
TRBD2 | TRBJ2-2 | - | TRBV28 | CASSLAGANTGELFF | TGTGCCAGCAGTTTAGCGGGAGCGAACACCGGGGAGCTGTTTTTT
TRBD1 | TRBJ2-4 | - | TRBV5-4 | CASSLWDRGRQGGKNIQYF | TGTGCCAGCAGCCTATGGGACAGGGGCCGACAGGGTGGCAAAAACATTCAGTACTTC
- | TRBJ2-1 | - | TRBV7-9 | CASSTVGYNEQFF | TGTGCCAGCAGCACTGTGGGCTACAATGAGCAGTTCTTC
- | TRBJ1-3 | - | TRBV18 | CASSPPPEGNTIYF | TGTGCCAGCTCACCACCCCCGGAGGGAAACACCATATATTTT
- | TRBJ2-2 | - | TRBV2 | CASSHTTGAGELFF | TGTGCCAGCAGTCATACGACAGGAGCCGGGGAGCTGTTTTTT